These 26 T cell receptor beta chains were all obtained from the same sample, sequenced in a study of cytomegalovirus exposure and HLA in healthy donors. The PCR had 60 Vbeta and 13 Jbeta primers. The repertoire was sequenced with immunoSEQ multiplex PCR; TCRdb's copy has only in-frame clones and lacks some. The sample consists of approximately 140,000 clones, roughly 86% of them appearing once. The specimen was PBMCs. These receptors were taken from a man aged 18 to 30 in good health and CMV-seropositive.

The rearrangement links TRBV21-1 to TRBJ1-2; the table's D call of TRBD1 was not tested on the DNA. TRBV21-1 is deemed a pseudogene. The CDR3 is 18 amino acids. CDR3 nucleotides: TGTGCCAGCAGCAAAGTTTCGGAACACAGGACAGAAAACTATGGCTACACCTTC. Amino acid sequence: CASSKVSEHRTENYGYTF.

V gene TRBV28 combines with J gene TRBJ1-4; D is uncertain. CDR1 is MDHEN, CDR2 SYDVKM, per germline. The CDR3 runs 17 residues. Trimming removed 1 base from V and 0 bases from J, with 12 bases in between. The chain's CDR3 is CASSLSILIATNEKLFF. The DNA for the CDR3 is TGTGCCAGCAGTTTATCCATCCTCATAGCAACTAATGAAAAACTGTTTTTT.

The chain uses TRBV18 and TRBJ2-1; D is unresolved. The V end was cut by 4 bases, the J end by 1 base, with 11 bases between. Per the germline V gene, CDR1 is KGHSH and CDR2 is LQKENI. The CDR3 consists of 15 residues. This CDR3 is CASSRALLSYNEQFF. The DNA for the CDR3 is TGTGCCAGCTCACGGGCCCTCTTGTCCTACAATGAGCAGTTCTTC. Together with reference TRBV18 and TRBJ2-1, the CDR3 gives the full variable domain: NAGVMQNPRHLVRRRGQEARLRCSPMKGHSHVYWYRQLPEEGLKFMVYLQKENIIDESGMPKERFSAEFPKEGPSILRIQQVVRGDSAAYFCASSRALLSYNEQFFGPGTRLTVL.

This chain uses TRBV6-5 with TRBJ2-1; perhaps TRBD2 as D (6 bases). The germline V gene encodes CDR1 MNHEY and CDR2 SVGAGI. This CDR3 is built from 14 residues. With 5 bases removed from V and 0 bases from J, the gap between germline ends came to 8 bases. The CDR3 sequence: CASSLGSSYNEQFF. In nucleotides, the CDR3 is TGTGCCAGCAGTCTCGGGAGCTCCTACAATGAGCAGTTCTTC.

The V and J genes are TRBV2 and TRBJ1-1; 9 bases agree with TRBD1. CDR3 length: 13 amino acids. The V gene's germline CDR1 is SNHLY and CDR2 FYNNEI. The trim removed 10 bases at V and 7 bases at J, leaving 10 bases unmatched. CDR3 in amino acids: CATRWDRAGEAFF. In DNA form, the CDR3 reads TGTGCCACACGATGGGACAGGGCGGGTGAAGCTTTCTTT.

The chain combines TRBV27 with TRBJ2-7; a possible D gene is TRBD1 (6 bases). V dropped 5 bases and J dropped 6 bases, with 17 bases sitting between them. CDR1 MNHEY and CDR2 SMNVEV come from the germline V gene (reference sequence). This CDR3 spans 14 amino acids. CDR3 nucleotide sequence: TGTGCCAGCAGTCCGAATCCCAGGGGCGGCGAGCAGTACTTC. Translated: CASSPNPRGGEQYF.

The chain couples TRBV7-2 to TRBJ2-5, with D possibly matching TRBD2 (6 bases). The V gene lost 1 base and the J gene lost 4 bases, with 13 bases spanning the gap. This CDR3 contains 15 residues. Germline assignment: CDR1 SGHTA and CDR2 FQGNSA. CDR3 residues: CASSLGAGPRETQYF. CDR3 in DNA: TGTGCCAGCAGCTTAGGAGCGGGCCCCCGAGAGACCCAGTACTTC.

The chain recombines TRBV5-1 with TRBJ2-7, with 8 bases aligning to TRBD1. Unmatched junction bases numbered 10, after V lost 0 bases and J lost 5 bases. Germline V gene data show CDR1 as SGHRS and CDR2 as YFSETQ. CDR3 length: 16 residues. CDR3 sequence (DNA): TGCGCCAGCAGCTTGGATTGGACAGGGCCGGGTCACGAGCAGTACTTC. Residues: CASSLDWTGPGHEQYF. The entire variable domain, with the rest obtained from reference TRBV5-1 and TRBJ2-7, is as follows: KAGVTQTPRYLIKTRGQQVTLSCSPISGHRSVSWYQQTPGQGLQFLFEYFSETQRNKGNFPGRFSGRQFSNSRSEMNVSTLELGDSALYLCASSLDWTGPGHEQYFGPGTRLTVT.

The chain recombines TRBV6-6 with TRBJ1-2; 8 bases line up with TRBD1. The CDR3 covers 14 residues. Trimming removed 4 bases from V and 3 bases from J; junction bases left unmatched: 4. Germline CDR1 MNHNY, CDR2 SVGAGI (reference sequence). The CDR3 DNA sequence: TGTGCCAGCAGTTTCAGGGGGCGCGACTATGGCTACACCTTC. Residues: CASSFRGRDYGYTF.

This clone is a singleton in its sample. The chain has TRBV5-1 and TRBJ2-2; 7 bases agree with TRBD1. Germline assignment: CDR1 SGHRS and CDR2 YFSETQ. The J segment lost 0 bases and the V segment lost 6 bases, leaving 8 bases of the junction unmatched. CDR3 length equals 16 residues. CDR3 bases: TGCGCCAGCACACCAATTACAGGGGCGAACACCGGGGAGCTGTTTTTT. Protein product: CASTPITGANTGELFF. Variable domain in full (rest from reference TRBV5-1 and TRBJ2-2): KAGVTQTPRYLIKTRGQQVTLSCSPISGHRSVSWYQQTPGQGLQFLFEYFSETQRNKGNFPGRFSGRQFSNSRSEMNVSTLELGDSALYLCASTPITGANTGELFFGEGSRLTVL.

The rearrangement links TRBV27 to TRBJ2-7; D may be TRBD2 (7 bases). The CDR3 length is 12 residues. Between the trimmed V and J ends, which lost 2 bases and 9 bases, there was a span of 11 bases. Germline lookup yields CDR1 MNHEY and CDR2 SMNVEV (reference sequence). The CDR3 DNA is TGTGCCAGCAGTTTAACCCGGGGGGCGCAGTACTTC. This codes for CASSLTRGAQYF.

The sample holds one count of this clone. This rearrangement joins TRBV7-2 to TRBJ2-7, with 7 bases matching TRBD1. V dropped 1 base and J dropped 5; count of bases not matched to a gene: 5. Germline V gives CDR1 SGHTA, CDR2 FQGNSA. CDR3 length equals 14 residues. This CDR3 is CASSLGQGDNEQYF. As DNA, the CDR3 is TGTGCCAGCAGCTTAGGGCAGGGGGACAACGAGCAGTACTTC.

This chain links TRBV7-4 with TRBJ1-3; weak D call: TRBD1 (6 bases). Trimming pared 5 bases from V and 5 bases from J, leaving 13 bases between. Germline CDR1 reads SGHVT; CDR2 reads SQSDAQ. The CDR3 runs 14 residues. The DNA of the CDR3 is TGTGCCAGCAGCATGGAAGGGGGAAGAAACACCATATATTTT. Amino acid sequence: CASSMEGGRNTIYF.

This chain joins TRBV19 and TRBJ2-6; TRBD1 matches at 8 bases. Germline V gene data show CDR1 as LNHDA and CDR2 as SQIVND (reference sequence). V was clipped by 4 bases and J by 0 bases; unmatched bases: 11. There are 19 residues in the CDR3. CDR3 bases: TGTGCCAGTAGTAAAGGGCGCGGGACAGGAGGCTCTGGGGCCAACGTCCTGACTTTC. Its translation is CASSKGRGTGGSGANVLTF.

The chain employs TRBV7-2 and TRBJ2-7; 12 nucleotides agree with TRBD2. Germline V lookup: CDR1 SGHTA, CDR2 FQGNSA. The CDR3 is 15 residues long. V lost 5 bases, J lost 4 bases, and 6 bases stayed unmatched. The CDR3 loop is CASSKGTSGWYEQYF. The CDR3 coding sequence is TGTGCCAGCAGCAAAGGGACTAGCGGGTGGTACGAGCAGTACTTC.

The chain has TRBV5-1 and TRBJ2-1; 7 bases line up with TRBD1. The germline V gene has CDR1 SGHRS and CDR2 YFSETQ. CDR3 size: 14 residues. V was pared by 4 bases and J by 1 base, with 2 bases of the junction left unmatched. DNA of the CDR3: TGCGCCAGCAGCCAGGGACAGTCCTACAATGAGCAGTTCTTC. It translates to CASSQGQSYNEQFF.

The V call is TRBV6-1, the J call TRBJ2-1, with 12 bases identical to TRBD1. Germline CDR1 MNHNS, CDR2 SASEGT. With V trimmed by 2 bases and J by 6 bases, 8 bases remained unmatched. The CDR3 is 17 amino acids. CDR3: CASSEPGQGAFGNEQFF. Here the CDR3 DNA reads TGTGCCAGCAGTGAACCGGGACAGGGGGCGTTCGGCAATGAGCAGTTCTTC.

V is TRBV18 and J is TRBJ1-1; no reliable D call. In germline, CDR1 is KGHSH, CDR2 LQKENI. Trimming stripped 6 bases from V and 3 bases from J, with 8 bases between. CDR3 length: 12 amino acids. For the CDR3, the DNA is TGTGCCAGCTCCGGGTTGGACACTGAAGCTTTCTTT. This translates into CASSGLDTEAFF.

This chain uses TRBV6-5 with TRBJ1-1; D is unclear. The CDR3 sequence is 12 residues long. Germline-derived CDR1 and CDR2 are MNHEY and SVGAGI. V was trimmed by 5 bases and J by 5 bases, leaving 9 bases between them. For the CDR3, the DNA is TGTGCCAGCAGTACCCGGTGGACTGAAGCTTTCTTT. It yields the protein CASSTRWTEAFF.

The chain has TRBV6-5 and TRBJ1-2; TRBD1 matches 9 bases. Germline lookup yields CDR1 MNHEY and CDR2 SVGAGI. Losses at the gene ends were 7 bases for V and 8 bases for J; bases not matched to a gene: 11. The CDR3 is made up of 14 amino acids. The chain's CDR3 is CASTGRQGGMGYTF. The CDR3 region has the DNA TGTGCCAGCACGGGTAGACAGGGGGGGATGGGCTACACCTTC.

V gene TRBV7-9 combines with J gene TRBJ2-3, with TRBD1 matching over 7 bases. This CDR3 has 14 residues. Looked up from germline, CDR1 is SEHNR and CDR2 is FQNEAQ (reference sequence). V trimming: 7 bases; J trimming: 2 bases; junction bases outside the gene matches: 6. The CDR3: CASIAQGSTDTQYF. CDR3 nucleotide sequence: TGTGCCAGCATTGCACAGGGGTCCACAGATACGCAGTATTTT.

CDR3 amino acids: CASSHYRFNYGYTF. CDR3 coding DNA: TGTGCCAGCAGCCATTACAGGTTTAACTATGGCTACACCTTC. This chain joins TRBV7-9 and TRBJ1-2; D perhaps matches TRBD1 (5 bases). The V gene's germline CDR1 is SEHNR and CDR2 FQNEAQ (reference sequence). Trimming stripped 5 bases from V and 1 base from J, with 11 bases between. The CDR3 runs 14 residues.

The chain links TRBV30 to TRBJ2-6; D gene unclear. The CDR3 has 12 residues. The V gene lost 4 bases and the J gene lost 4 bases, with 5 bases spanning the gap. Germline V lookup: CDR1 GTSNPN, CDR2 SVGIG (reference sequence). CDR3 coding DNA: TGTGCCTGGAAAGCGGGGGCCAACGTCCTGACTTTC. Its protein is CAWKAGANVLTF.

V usage is TRBV6-1 and J usage is TRBJ2-1; 8 bases map to TRBD2. The CDR3 covers 15 residues. The V gene's germline CDR1 is MNHNS and CDR2 SASEGT. V lost 4 bases to trimming and J lost 4 bases; unmatched junction nucleotides: 6. The chain's CDR3 is CASSGSGRHYNEQFF. Here the CDR3 DNA reads TGTGCCAGCAGTGGAAGCGGGAGACATTACAATGAGCAGTTCTTC.

This clone has a handful of counts. The chain links TRBV7-9 to TRBJ2-7, with 10 bases identical to TRBD1. Trimming at V came to 3 bases and at J to 3 bases, leaving 5 bases not matched to a gene. The germline V gene encodes CDR1 SEHNR and CDR2 FQNEAQ (reference sequence). There are 15 residues in the CDR3. The CDR3 sequence is CASSFPGQGIYEQYF. CDR3 nucleotide sequence: TGTGCCAGCAGCTTTCCGGGACAGGGGATCTACGAGCAGTACTTC.

The DNA for the CDR3 is TGTGCCAGTAACCCGACAGGGGCCTTTGAGCAGTTCTTC. Protein: CASNPTGAFEQFF. V is TRBV19 and J is TRBJ2-1, with TRBD1 identical over 8 bases. The germline V gene has CDR1 LNHDA and CDR2 SQIVND (reference sequence). The CDR3 loop spans 13 amino acids. The V gene end was trimmed by 7 bases and the J gene end by 9 bases; junction bases not matched to a gene: 8.